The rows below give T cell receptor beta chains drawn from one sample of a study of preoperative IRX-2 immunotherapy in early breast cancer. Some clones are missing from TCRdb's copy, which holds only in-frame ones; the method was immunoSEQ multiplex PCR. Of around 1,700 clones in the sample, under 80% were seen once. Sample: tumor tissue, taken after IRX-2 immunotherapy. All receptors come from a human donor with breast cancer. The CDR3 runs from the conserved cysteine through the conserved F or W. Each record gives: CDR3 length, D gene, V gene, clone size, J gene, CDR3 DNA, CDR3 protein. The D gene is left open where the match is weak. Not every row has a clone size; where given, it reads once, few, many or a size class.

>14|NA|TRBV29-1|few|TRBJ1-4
TGCAGCGTTGGCGCACAGGGTACTAATGAAAAACTGTTTTTT
CSVGAQGTNEKLFF
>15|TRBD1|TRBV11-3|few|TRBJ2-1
TGTGCCAGCAGGAAATTGGGACAGGGTTGGAATGAGCAGTTCTTC
CASRKLGQGWNEQFF
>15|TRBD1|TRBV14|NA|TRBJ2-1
TGTGCCAGCAGCCAATGGACAGGGGCGAACAATGAGCAGTTCTTC
CASSQWTGANNEQFF
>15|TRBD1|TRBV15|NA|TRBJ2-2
TGTGCCACCAGCCGGCTGGACAGGGGGCTCGGGGAGCTGTTTTTT
CATSRLDRGLGELFF
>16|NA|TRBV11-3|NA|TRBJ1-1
TGTGCCAGCAGCTTAGGTCGGGGCCCGATGAACACTGAAGCTTTCTTT
CASSLGRGPMNTEAFF
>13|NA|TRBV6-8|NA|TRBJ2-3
TGTGCCAGCTACGTGGCAGCTACAGATACGCAGTATTTT
CASYVAATDTQYF
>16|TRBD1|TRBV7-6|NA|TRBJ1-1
TGTGCCAGCAGCTTAAAGTCGGACAGGGCGAACACTGAAGCTTTCTTT
CASSLKSDRANTEAFF
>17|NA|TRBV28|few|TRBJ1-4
TGTGCCAGCAGTTTGTTTGTAGCGGGGCAGGGTAATGAAAAACTGTTTTTT
CASSLFVAGQGNEKLFF
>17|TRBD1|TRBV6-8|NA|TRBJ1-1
TGTGCCAGCAGGGCCGGGACAGGGGGCGCGGAGAACACTGAAGCTTTCTTT
CASRAGTGGAENTEAFF
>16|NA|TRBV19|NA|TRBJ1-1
TGTGCCAGTATGGAGGAAACAGGCTTGATGAACACTGAAGCTTTCTTT
CASMEETGLMNTEAFF
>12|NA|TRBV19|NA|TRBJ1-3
TGTGCCAGTAGTATTGGGAGAAACACCATATATTTT
CASSIGRNTIYF
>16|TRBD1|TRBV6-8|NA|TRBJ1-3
TGTGCCAGCAGTGACGACCACAGGGGGCTCGGAAACACCATATATTTT
CASSDDHRGLGNTIYF
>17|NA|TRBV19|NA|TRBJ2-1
TGTGCCAGTAGAAAAGGTGGCGGCGTTGCAAACAACAATGAGCAGTTCTTC
CASRKGGGVANNNEQFF
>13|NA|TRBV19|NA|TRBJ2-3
TGTGCCAGTAGTATACAGGGAACAGATACGCAGTATTTT
CASSIQGTDTQYF
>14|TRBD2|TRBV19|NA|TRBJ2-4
TGTGCCAGTAGTTCGACTAGCGGGGGATTAATTCAGTACTTC
CASSSTSGGLIQYF
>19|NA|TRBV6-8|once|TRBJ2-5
TGTGCCATCTCTAGACGAACCGGGACCAACTTTCTCTCACAAGAGACCCAGTACTTC
CAISRRTGTNFLSQETQYF
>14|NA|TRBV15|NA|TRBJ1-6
TGTGCCACCAGCAGAGAATCCGGTTTCGGGGCCCTCCACTTT
CATSRESGFGALHF
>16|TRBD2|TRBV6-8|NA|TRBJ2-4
TGTGCCATCAGTGTCGGGCGGGGGGCCGGGGAAAACATTCAGTACTTC
CAISVGRGAGENIQYF
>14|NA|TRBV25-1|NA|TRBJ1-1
TGTGCCAGCAGTGAGGGGGGCAAAGTATCTGAAGCTTTCTTT
CASSEGGKVSEAFF
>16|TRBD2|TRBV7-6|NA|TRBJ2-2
TGTGCCAGCAGCTTGCCCCCGGGGGGAGAAACCGGGGAGCTGTTTTTT
CASSLPPGGETGELFF
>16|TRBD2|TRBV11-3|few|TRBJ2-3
TGTGCCAGCAGCCCTAACGGCGGGGGTTCCACAGATACGCAGTATTTT
CASSPNGGGSTDTQYF
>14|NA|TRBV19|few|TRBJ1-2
TGTGCCAGTAGTAAACCCGACGGATTCTATGGCTACACCTTC
CASSKPDGFYGYTF
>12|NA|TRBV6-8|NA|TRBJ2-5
TGTGCCATCAGTCCCGGTCGGGAGACCCAGTACTTC
CAISPGRETQYF
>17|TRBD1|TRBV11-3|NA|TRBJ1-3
TGTGCCAGCAGCATGGGACAGGGGCAAACCTCTGGAAACACCATATATTTT
CASSMGQGQTSGNTIYF
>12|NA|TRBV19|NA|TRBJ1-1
TGTGCCAGTAGTCGCTTGGGCAGGGAAGCTTTCTTT
CASSRLGREAFF
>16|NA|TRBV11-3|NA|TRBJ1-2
TGTGCCAGCAGCTCAAGGCCCGACTCCTATTACTATGGCTACACCTTC
CASSSRPDSYYYGYTF
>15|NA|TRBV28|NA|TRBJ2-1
TGTGCCAGCTGTACCATGGCACTCTGGCACAATGAGCAGTTCTTC
CASCTMALWHNEQFF
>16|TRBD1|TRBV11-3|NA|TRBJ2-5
TGTGCCAGCAGCTTGGTGACAGGGGGGAAACAAGAGACCCAGTACTTC
CASSLVTGGKQETQYF
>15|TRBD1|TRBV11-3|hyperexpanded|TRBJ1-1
TGTGCCAGCAGCTTCACATCGGGACAGGGTTCTGAAGCTTTCTTT
CASSFTSGQGSEAFF
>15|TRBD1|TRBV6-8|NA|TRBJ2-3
TGTGCCATCAGGCCAGGACAGGTTCTCACAGATACGCAGTATTTT
CAIRPGQVLTDTQYF
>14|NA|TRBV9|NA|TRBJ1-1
TGTGCCAGCAGCGTAGGAGGGGCGGTCGCTGAAGCTTTCTTT
CASSVGGAVAEAFF
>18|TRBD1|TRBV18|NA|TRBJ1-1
TGTGCCAGCTCACCACCCCTGACAGGGGGTCGTTTAGGCACTGAAGCTTTCTTT
CASSPPLTGGRLGTEAFF
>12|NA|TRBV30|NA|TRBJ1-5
TGTGCCTGTCACAGTCTCGGTCAGCCCCAGCATTTT
CACHSLGQPQHF
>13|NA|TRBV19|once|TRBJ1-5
TGTGCCAGTTCTATGGACGGTGATCAGCCCCAGCATTTT
CASSMDGDQPQHF
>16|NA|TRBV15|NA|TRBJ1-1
TGTGCCACCAGCAGGGACTACGGGACGGGAGGGACTGAAGCTTTCTTT
CATSRDYGTGGTEAFF
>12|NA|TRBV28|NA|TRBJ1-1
TGTGCCAGCAGTCAGGACAGCCCTGAAGCTTTCTTT
CASSQDSPEAFF
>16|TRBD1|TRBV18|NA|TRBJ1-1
TGTGCCAGCTCACCCTCGTGGACGGCAGGGGGCACTGAAGCTTTCTTT
CASSPSWTAGGTEAFF
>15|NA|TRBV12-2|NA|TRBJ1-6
TGTGCCAGTCAGGACAGGGAGGTTTTTGATTCACCCCTCCACTTT
CASQDREVFDSPLHF
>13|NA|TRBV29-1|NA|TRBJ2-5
TGCAGCGTTCCCGAGACAGTCCAAGAGACCCAGTACTTC
CSVPETVQETQYF
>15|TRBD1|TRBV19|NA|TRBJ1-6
TGTGCCAGTAGTAAACAGGGGCCCACCGATTCACCCCTCCACTTT
CASSKQGPTDSPLHF
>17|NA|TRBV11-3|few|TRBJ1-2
TGTGCCAGCACGGACCCGGACGGGACGGAAGTTCTATATGGCTACACCTTC
CASTDPDGTEVLYGYTF
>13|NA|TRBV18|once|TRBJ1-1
TGTGCCAGCTCACCACCGCAGAACACTGAAGCTTTCTTT
CASSPPQNTEAFF
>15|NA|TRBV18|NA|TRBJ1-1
TGTGCCAGCTCACCACGCCACGGGGGTGAGACTGAAGCTTTCTTT
CASSPRHGGETEAFF
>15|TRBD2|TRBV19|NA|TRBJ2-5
TGTGCCAGTAGTATGGGACTAGCGGGGGTAGAGACCCAGTACTTC
CASSMGLAGVETQYF
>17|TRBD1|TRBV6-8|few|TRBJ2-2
TGTGCCAGCAGTATCCTCTCAGGGGGCGCGGGGACCGGGGAGCTGTTTTTT
CASSILSGGAGTGELFF
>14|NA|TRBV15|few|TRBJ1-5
TGTGCCACCAGCACCCGACAGACGGGTCAGCCCCAGCATTTT
CATSTRQTGQPQHF
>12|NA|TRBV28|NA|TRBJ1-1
TGTGCCAGCACCTCTATGAAGACTGAAGCTTTCTTT
CASTSMKTEAFF
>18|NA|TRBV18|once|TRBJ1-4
TGTGCCAGCTCACCTCAACAGATGGGCCAAGGGACGGGCGAAAAACTGTTTTTT
CASSPQQMGQGTGEKLFF